This TCR beta chain was obtained from a study of cytomegalovirus exposure and HLA in healthy donors. This CDR3 is built from 12 residues. Germline V gene sequence: CDR1 SGHTA, CDR2 FQGNSA. Trimming took 5 bases from V and 5 from J; bases not matched to a gene: 0. Notes on the study in general: Associated with HLA alleles at 0.05 false discovery rate in a later analysis were around 15,000 TCR beta sequences. Cytomegalovirus association was assigned to more than 150 TCR beta chains. Per published accounts, TCR beta sequences correctly predicted the HLA-A and HLA-B alleles of most subjects. It was only CMV serostatus that was available as immune exposure information.

It was with 60 Vbeta and 13 Jbeta primers that the PCR ran. The method was immunoSEQ multiplex PCR; TCRdb's version includes in-frame clones alone and lacks a portion of them. This sample has about 110,000 clones, with 70% to 80% found just once. A note on this clone: Its cognate antigen is unknown.

The clonotype originates from a boy aged 5-17 years in good health and CMV-seronegative. The specimen sequenced was PBMCs. The chain employs TRBV7-2 and TRBJ1-1; 9 nucleotides match TRBD1. CDR3 amino acids: CASSDRGTEAFF. The CDR3 DNA reads as TGTGCCAGCAGCGACAGGGGGACTGAAGCTTTCTTT.